The source of this T cell receptor beta chain is a study of T cell responses to AZD1222 COVID-19 vaccine (dated by TCRdb to about 2021). For context, the study as a whole: A total of 230 or so trial participants underwent TCR sequencing, of whom around 200 received two doses of AZD1222 and about 25 received two doses of the MenACWY control vaccine. Trial participants were enrolled into age subgroups of 18-55, 56-69 and 70-plus years, which contained 148, 28 and 57 TCR-sequenced participants, respectively.

The CDR3 regions of human TCRbeta chains were analyzed by immunosequencing. Per the source publication's procedure: TCRs in the repertoires were compared against a reference library of SARS-CoV-2-specific TCRs that had been generated with the MIRA antigen-specificity platform. Breadth meant the fraction of unique TCRs that were SARS-CoV-2-associated, whereas depth meant the fraction of total T cells that were SARS-CoV-2-associated. Using the MIRA data, each spike-specific TCR was mapped to the spike region that the TCR reacts to and placed in a CD4 or CD8 class. Log10-transformed breadth and depth values were compared by one-way ANOVA with Sidak's multiple comparisons tests. Here the immuneACCESS table is served through TCRdb, limited to in-frame sequences with V and J called. Missing clones are a known gap in these copies; in checked studies unresolved V genes cover under half, and the rest lacks a known reason. The V and J calls and clone size were taken over from that table, and D and trimming were inferred from the DNA. In all, the sample holds roughly 120,000 clones, and 70% to 90% of those were seen once. Roughly 4.3% of the sample lies in the top ten.

V was cut back by 5 bases and J by 4 bases, leaving a gap of 15 bases between them. The CDR3 has 15 amino acids, counting the end cysteine and phenylalanine. Just CDR3 DNA is preserved here, 45 bases in frame from base 1. The germline V gene encodes CDR1 MDHEN and CDR2 SYDVKM. The sample's time point label is to be understood as: baseline before first vaccination. What the treatment or condition label conveys for this sample: meningococcal conjugate vaccine given as trial control. Vaccinee samples were obtained from the UK trials COV001 and COV002, which included a single-blind randomized controlled phase 2/3 trial of AZD1222 (ChAdOx1 nCoV-19) in healthy adults. For TCRbeta chain sequencing, PBMC samples from trial participants were taken at day 0 and at day 28 after the second dose. Concerning this clone: Its antigen is unknown. Base qualities are not at hand, and no much larger clone is one base apart.

Broader findings and caveats from the paper: Vaccine-associated CD4 TCRs spanned the whole spike protein, with dominant responses in regions 160-218 and 743-854. Because no day 14 peak-response samples were available, the repertoires could be characterized only after the peak T cell response. In the small 56-69-year group, the increase in depth fell short of significance, most likely because of low power. A significant rise in spike-specific TCR breadth and depth was observed after two AZD1222 doses relative to day 0 and relative to MenACWY recipients. Participants were mostly white British, with more females than males. The authors suggested clonal diversity may have been underestimated. Conclusions about previously exposed vaccinees were limited because only a handful of AZD1222 recipients were SARS-CoV-2 seropositive at baseline. Epitopes outside the regions mutated in the B.1.351 and B.1.1.7 variants were reportedly recognized by nearly half of the unique spike-specific TCRs.

This material consisted of peripheral blood, taken on day 0 of MenACWY control vaccination. The clonotype was recovered from an adult in good health. The V gene is TRBV28 and the J gene is TRBJ1-5, with no confident D gene call. The DNA reads TGTGCCAGCAGTACCTCGGGGAGTGGGAATCAGCCCCAGCATTTT. It is translated as CASSTSGSGNQPQHF.